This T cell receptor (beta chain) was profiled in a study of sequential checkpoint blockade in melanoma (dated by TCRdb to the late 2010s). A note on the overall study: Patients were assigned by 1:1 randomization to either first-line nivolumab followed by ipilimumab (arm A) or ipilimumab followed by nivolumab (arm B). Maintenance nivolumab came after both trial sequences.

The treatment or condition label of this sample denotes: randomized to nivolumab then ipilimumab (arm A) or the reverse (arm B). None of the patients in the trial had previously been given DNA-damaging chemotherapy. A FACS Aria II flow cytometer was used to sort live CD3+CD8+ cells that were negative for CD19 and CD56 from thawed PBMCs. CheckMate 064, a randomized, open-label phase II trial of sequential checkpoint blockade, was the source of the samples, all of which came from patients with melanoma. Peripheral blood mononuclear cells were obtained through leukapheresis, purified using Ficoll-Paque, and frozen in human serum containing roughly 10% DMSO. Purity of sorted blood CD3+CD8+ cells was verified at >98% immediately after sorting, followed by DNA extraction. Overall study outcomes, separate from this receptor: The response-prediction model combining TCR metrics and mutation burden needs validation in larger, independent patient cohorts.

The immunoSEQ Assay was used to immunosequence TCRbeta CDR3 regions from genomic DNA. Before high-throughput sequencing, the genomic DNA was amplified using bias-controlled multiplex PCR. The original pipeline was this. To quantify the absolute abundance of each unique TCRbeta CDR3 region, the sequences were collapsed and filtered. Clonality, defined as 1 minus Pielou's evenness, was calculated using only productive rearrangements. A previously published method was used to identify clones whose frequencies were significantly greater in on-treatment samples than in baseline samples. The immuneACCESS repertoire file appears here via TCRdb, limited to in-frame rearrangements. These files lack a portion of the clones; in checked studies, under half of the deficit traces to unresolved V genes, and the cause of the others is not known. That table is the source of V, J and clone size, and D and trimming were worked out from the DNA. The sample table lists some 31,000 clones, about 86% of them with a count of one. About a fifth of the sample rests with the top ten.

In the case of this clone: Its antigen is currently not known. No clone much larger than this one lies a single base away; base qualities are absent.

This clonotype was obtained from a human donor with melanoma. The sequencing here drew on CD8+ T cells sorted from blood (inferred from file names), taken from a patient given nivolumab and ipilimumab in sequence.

The CDR3 region: CASSIPYSNQPQHF. The nucleotide sequence reads TGTGCCAGTAGTATACCCTATAGCAATCAGCCCCAGCATTTT. The chain is encoded by TRBV19 joined to TRBJ1-5, with the D gene call left open. At the junction V is shortened by 2 bases and J by 0 bases, with 5 bases in between. From cysteine to phenylalanine, the CDR3 is 14 amino acids long. Left in the record is the CDR3 DNA by itself, 42 bases read in frame from the first base. Via the germline V gene (reference sequence), CDR1 is LNHDA and CDR2 SQIVND.